This T cell receptor beta chain stems from a study of cytomegalovirus exposure and HLA in healthy donors. The PCR contained 60 Vbeta and 13 Jbeta primers. The data were produced by immunoSEQ multiplex PCR, yet TCRdb's version contains in-frame clones alone and is incomplete. The sample has 100,000 to 150,000 clones, around four fifths seen once. Trimming took 1 base from V and 3 from J, leaving 10 bases between them. Germline V lookup: CDR1 SGHKS, CDR2 YYEKEE (reference sequence). CDR3 size: 15 residues. This receptor was taken from a man aged 25 to 40 in good health and CMV-seropositive. The sequencing sample was made of PBMCs. The V gene is TRBV5-5, the J gene TRBJ2-2; possible D gene TRBD2, 5 bases. The CDR3 protein is CASSLNRGYTGELFF. CDR3 bases: TGTGCCAGCAGCTTGAATCGGGGATACACCGGGGAGCTGTTTTTT.